Following are 21 T cell receptor beta chains from one sample sequenced in a study of blood T cells in healthy people across ages (dated by TCRdb to about 2015). Library method: 5' RACE. The listed sequencing device is Illumina HiSeq 2500. A second PCR of roughly 7 to 11 cycles was performed with a sample-barcoded 5' primer and a J-beta primer mix. TCRdb's own reprocessing of the public reads used fastp at Q25 and MiXCR and kept productive beta chains. When rows share a CDR3 protein, they turn into one entry using the most common DNA and genes. The sample has fewer than 1,000,000 distinct CDR3 sequences on record, 40% to 50% of them singletons. The ten largest clones represent roughly 19% of the sample. The sequenced sample was blood. These receptors all come from a man in his 60s in good health.

In this sample, this clonotype turned up a few times. V and J are TRBV2 and TRBJ1-4, with D possibly matching TRBD1 (6 bases). The CDR3 has 14 amino acids. V dropped 2 bases and J dropped 8 bases, with 12 bases sitting between them. Germline V gene data show CDR1 as SNHLY and CDR2 as FYNNEI. CDR3 loop: CASSEQGTEEKLFF. CDR3 nucleotides: TGTGCCAGCAGTGAACAGGGGACGGAGGAAAAACTGTTTTTT.

This clonotype is a singleton in its sample. The chain couples TRBV5-1 to TRBJ1-1, with 11 bases aligning to TRBD1. Germline CDR1 is SGHRS and CDR2 is YFSETQ. The CDR3 consists of 14 residues. Trimming removed 6 bases from V and 4 bases from J; junction bases left unmatched: 5. For the CDR3, the DNA is TGCGCCAGCACTGGACAGGGGGCTTCCACTGAAGCTTTCTTT. This gives the protein CASTGQGASTEAFF.

This clonotype was seen a single time. A read error may account for a junction end that differs from germline. This chain connects TRBV10-3 to TRBJ1-4; a possible D gene is TRBD1 (6 bases). The germline V gene has CDR1 ENHRY and CDR2 SYGVKD. There are 15 residues in the CDR3. This CDR3 reads CAISESMDSREKLFF. In DNA, the CDR3 is TGTGCCATCAGCGAGTCAATGGACAGTAGGGAAAAACTGTTTTTT.

The V and J genes are TRBV25-1 and TRBJ2-7; TRBD1 or TRBD2 may be the D gene (5 bases each). The length of the CDR3 is 15 residues. Looked up from germline, CDR1 is MGHDK and CDR2 is SYGVNS. Trimming removed 4 bases from V and 4 bases from J, with 17 bases in between. The CDR3 spells CASSVTTGTEYEQYF. As DNA, the CDR3 is TGTGCCAGCAGTGTAACAACCGGGACCGAGTACGAGCAGTACTTC.

The rearrangement links TRBV5-5 to TRBJ2-1, with a tentative D call TRBD1 (5 bases). The CDR3 has 14 amino acids. Per the germline V gene, CDR1 is SGHKS and CDR2 is YYEKEE (reference sequence). Trimming removed 4 bases at V and 10 bases at J, with 18 bases between. CDR3 nucleotide sequence: TGTGCCAGCAGCCCGACAGCAGTCTCCTACGAGCAGTTCTTC. Amino acids: CASSPTAVSYEQFF.

The rearrangement links TRBV15 to TRBJ2-2, with D unclear. Germline V lookup: CDR1 LNHNV, CDR2 YYDKDF (reference sequence). This CDR3 has 15 residues. Trimming removed 5 bases from V and 2 bases from J, with 12 bases in between. The CDR3 DNA is TGTGCCACCAGCCGCCAAGGGCCCAACACCGGGGAGCTGTTTTTT. Translation gives CATSRQGPNTGELFF.

The table lists this clonotype with a few counts. CDR3 protein: CASSQSGRRGDEQYF. CDR3 nucleotides: TGCGCCAGCAGCCAGAGTGGGCGCAGGGGGGACGAGCAGTACTTC. V is TRBV4-3 and J is TRBJ2-7; tentatively, D is TRBD1 (7 bases). V was shortened by 3 bases and J by 5 bases, with 17 bases between the two germline ends. The CDR3 contains 15 residues. In germline, CDR1 is LGHNA, CDR2 YSLEER.

The chain links TRBV18 to TRBJ2-7; 10 positions agree with TRBD2. With V trimmed by 3 bases and J by 0 bases, 8 bases remained unmatched. The germline V gene encodes CDR1 KGHSH and CDR2 LQKENI. This CDR3 spans 17 amino acids. The CDR3 nucleotides read TGTGCCAGCTCACCGCGGACTAGCGGACCCCTCTCCTACGAGCAGTACTTC. As protein: CASSPRTSGPLSYEQYF.

This clonotype was seen only a few times. This chain joins TRBV7-9 and TRBJ2-3; tentatively, D is TRBD1 (6 bases). This CDR3 has 14 residues. The germline gives CDR1 SEHNR, CDR2 FQNEAQ (reference sequence). Deletions cut 6 bases from V and 4 bases from J, with 14 bases between. The CDR3 here is CASRPGQFPDTQYF. The CDR3 DNA reads TGTGCCAGCAGACCAGGACAGTTCCCAGATACGCAGTATTTT.

For this clonotype: A read error may account for a junction end that differs from germline. The rearrangement joins TRBV6-1 to TRBJ1-2; possibly TRBD1 for D (5 bases). The CDR3 runs to 15 residues. Germline V CDR1 and CDR2: MNHNS, SASEGT. CDR3 amino acids: CACSEGSGANYGYTF. The CDR3 coding sequence is TGTGCCTGCAGTGAAGGGAGTGGGGCGAACTATGGCTACACCTTC.

This chain links TRBV12-3 or TRBV12-4 with TRBJ2-1, with TRBD1 identical over 7 bases. The CDR3 has 15 amino acids. J gave up 4 bases and V 4 bases, and 7 bases lay outside the gene matches. In DNA form, the CDR3 reads TGTGCCAGCAGTTCAAACAAGGGACAGTACAATGAGCAGTTCTTC. This gives the protein CASSSNKGQYNEQFF.

The V gene is TRBV5-4, the J gene TRBJ2-5; D is possibly TRBD1 or TRBD2 (6 bases each). Trimming took 0 bases from V and 5 from J, leaving 11 bases between them. Germline CDR1 SGHNT, CDR2 YYREEE (reference sequence). The CDR3 contains 14 residues. The CDR3 bases are TGTGCCAGCAGCTTGGAGGGGGGTCGGGAGACCCAGTACTTC. As protein: CASSLEGGRETQYF.

The chain has TRBV27 and TRBJ2-3; 9 nucleotides match TRBD2. The CDR3 has 16 amino acids. Germline CDR1 is MNHEY and CDR2 is SMNVEV (reference sequence). Trimming cost V 2 bases and J 6 bases; bases outside gene matches: 9. The CDR3 coding sequence is TGTGCCAGCAGTTTAGGTCCAGCGGGGGGCCGGGATACGCAGTATTTT. It yields the protein CASSLGPAGGRDTQYF.

The chain recombines TRBV7-2 with TRBJ1-1, with no clear D. Germline CDR1 reads SGHTA; CDR2 reads FQGNSA. Trimming cost V 5 bases and J 6 bases, with 13 bases left between them. The CDR3 length is 13 residues. The CDR3 region has the DNA TGTGCCAGCAGCCCCCTAATCTATGCTGAAGCTTTCTTT. It is translated as CASSPLIYAEAFF.

The chain combines TRBV28 with TRBJ2-7; D may be TRBD2 (5 bases). V lost 1 base and J 7 bases, leaving 8 bases between the germline ends. The CDR3 extends over 12 amino acids. Germline lookup yields CDR1 MDHEN and CDR2 SYDVKM. CDR3 protein: CASSLLGREQYF. The CDR3 DNA reads as TGTGCCAGCAGTTTATTAGGGAGAGAGCAGTACTTC.

The chain carries TRBV2 and TRBJ2-1; possible D gene TRBD2, 6 bases. V lost 9 bases, J lost 0 bases, and 12 bases lay in between. The CDR3 runs to 14 residues. Germline V lookup: CDR1 SNHLY, CDR2 FYNNEI. The CDR3 loop is CASKAGSSYNEQFF. CDR3 in DNA: TGTGCCAGTAAAGCGGGTTCCTCCTACAATGAGCAGTTCTTC.

The chain is built from TRBV12-3 or TRBV12-4 and TRBJ1-1, with 10 bases identical to TRBD1. The CDR3 spans 13 residues. J was trimmed by 6 bases and V by 8 bases; bases with no gene match: 6. The CDR3 nucleotides are TGTGCCAGCGCCGGGACAGGGGATTCTGAAGCTTTCTTT. The encoded protein is CASAGTGDSEAFF.

This chain joins TRBV21-1 and TRBJ1-1. TRBV21-1 is classified as a pseudogene. The CDR3 consists of 13 residues. CDR3 loop: CASTDQENTEAFF. For the CDR3, the DNA is TGTGCCAGCACCGACCAGGAGAACACTGAAGCTTTCTTT.

The chain employs TRBV4-1 and TRBJ2-5; 8 nucleotides agree with TRBD1. CDR3 size: 13 residues. Germline V lookup: CDR1 MGHRA, CDR2 YSYEKL. After removal of 3 bases from V and 5 bases from J, the junction contained 2 bases not matched to a gene. This CDR3 is CASSHGQGETQYF. As DNA, the CDR3 is TGCGCCAGCAGCCACGGACAGGGCGAGACCCAGTACTTC.

This clonotype was observed a few times. The rearrangement links TRBV5-1 to TRBJ2-1; D is perhaps TRBD1 (6 bases). V shed 4 bases and J shed 5 bases, with 16 bases lying between them. The germline V gene encodes CDR1 SGHRS and CDR2 YFSETQ. This CDR3 has 15 amino acids. The chain's CDR3 is CASSRQAQSNNEQFF. CDR3 DNA sequence: TGCGCCAGCAGCCGACAGGCCCAGAGCAACAATGAGCAGTTCTTC.

The chain links TRBV13 to TRBJ2-3; TRBD2 matches at 8 bases. The CDR3 totals 15 residues. Losses at the gene ends were 1 base for V and 2 bases for J; bases not matched to a gene: 2. Germline CDR1 reads PRHDT; CDR2 reads FYEKMQ (reference sequence). CDR3 amino acids: CASSLEAGDTDTQYF. The CDR3 DNA is TGTGCCAGCAGCTTAGAAGCGGGGGACACAGATACGCAGTATTTT.